This T cell receptor beta chain was sequenced in a study of shared clonotypes between healthy human individuals. Clones were read by immunoSEQ multiplex PCR, and TCRdb kept only the in-frame ones, dropping some. The sample holds 2 million to 2.5 million clones, under 95% seen once. This CDR3 has 17 residues. Germline lookup yields CDR1 SEHNR and CDR2 FQNEAQ (reference sequence). The V gene end was trimmed by 5 bases and the J gene end by 7 bases; junction bases not matched to a gene: 16. CD45RO-negative, CCR7-selected cells formed the naive CD8 fraction, which excluded terminally differentiated effector memory CD45RA+ cells.

The sequence derives from a man between 18 and 29 years old in good health. Some clones in this sample may be carry-over from other donors' samples. J is TRBJ2-2 and V is TRBV7-9; TRBD1 matches 7 bases. The sequencing sample was made of naive CD8+ T cells from PBMCs. CDR3 nucleotides: TGTGCCAGCAGCCCTCCTCTCTCACAGGGGACGGACGGGGAGCTGTTTTTT. Its protein product is CASSPPLSQGTDGELFF.